The 32 T cell receptor beta chains below were found in one sample sequenced in a study of human T cells and chemical hapten exposure (dated by TCRdb to the early 2020s). The sample's time point, from its label and the paper: patch test 1, 2 weeks after DPC sensitization. This specimen's treatment or condition label, per the study, means: therapeutic diphenylcyclopropenone sensitization with weekly scalp DPC. The protocol used for the library was RACE. The data were produced on a NextSeq 500. The public sequencing data were trimmed at Q25 with fastp and processed into clonotypes with MiXCR by TCRdb, which kept only in-frame beta chains. CDR3 protein sequences are deduplicated, and each keeps its most common genes and DNA. For this sample the table gives approximately 71,000 distinct CDR3 sequences, of which approximately 9.8% were detected only once. The ten top clones hold over 3% of the sample. This sample comprised whole blood, obtained in connection with sensitization to the hapten diphenylcyclopropenone (DPC). These TCRs come from a middle-aged woman with alopecia areata. Some clones in this sample may be carry-over from other donors' samples.

This clonotype has at least ten counts. The chain recombines TRBV18 with TRBJ1-5; D uncertain. The CDR3 extends over 13 amino acids. Per germline, CDR1 KGHSH and CDR2 LQKENI. Trimming took off 4 bases at V and 0 bases at J, with 4 bases between the two ends. This CDR3 is CASSRDSNQPQHF. CDR3 sequence (DNA): TGTGCCAGCTCACGGGATAGCAATCAGCCCCAGCATTTT.

The table lists this clonotype with many counts. The chain combines TRBV11-2 with TRBJ2-7, with no clear D. The CDR3 spans 15 residues. Germline CDR1 and CDR2: SGHAT and FQNNGV. Trimming shortened V by 1 base and J by 4 bases, and 14 bases separated the two germline ends. The CDR3 coding sequence is TGTGCCAGCAGCTTAGTCGCAGATCCTATTTACGAGCAGTACTTC. Its translation: CASSLVADPIYEQYF.

This sequence joins TRBV10-3 and TRBJ2-7; possible D gene TRBD1, 5 bases. The CDR3 length is 14 residues. The V end was cut by 7 bases, the J end by 6 bases, with 19 bases between. Germline loops: CDR1 ENHRY, CDR2 SYGVKD. DNA of the CDR3: TGTGCCATCAAAGCAGGGAATTCTCTGGCCGAGCAGTACTTC. Translating gives CAIKAGNSLAEQYF.

This clonotype has ten or more counts. The chain carries TRBV24-1 and TRBJ2-1; D gene ambiguous. Germline V CDR1 and CDR2: KGHDR, SFDVKD. The CDR3 has 12 amino acids. Trimming stripped 6 bases from V and 11 bases from J, with 13 bases between. CDR3 in DNA: TGTGCCACCAGTTGGACCGCAGAAAAGCAGTTCTTC. It is translated as CATSWTAEKQFF.

At least ten counts were recorded for this clonotype. The chain recombines TRBV11-2 with TRBJ2-7; no clear D. This CDR3 has 13 amino acids. Germline V gene lookup returns CDR1 SGHAT and CDR2 FQNNGV. Deletions cut 5 bases from V and 8 bases from J, with 16 bases between. As DNA, the CDR3 is TGTGCCAGCAGCCCCCCTACGAAAGAGAAGCAGTACTTC. The encoded protein is CASSPPTKEKQYF.

The chain combines TRBV9 with TRBJ2-5, with a tentative D call TRBD1 (5 bases). The germline V gene encodes CDR1 SGDLS and CDR2 YYNGEE. V was shortened by 4 bases and J by 1 base, with 11 bases between the two germline ends. The CDR3 consists of 14 residues. DNA for the CDR3: TGTGCCAGCAGCCCGCGACAGCTCCAAGAGACCCAGTACTTC. Its protein product is CASSPRQLQETQYF.

In its sample, this clonotype was seen a few times. The chain has TRBV20-1 and TRBJ2-7, with D hard to call. The CDR3 is 15 amino acids. Trimming removed 3 bases from V and 2 bases from J, with 17 bases in between. CDR1 DFQATT and CDR2 SNEGSKA come from the germline V gene (reference sequence). DNA for the CDR3: TGCAGTGCTAGGGTGTTCTCTACCCTCACCTACGAGCAGTACTTC. It codes for CSARVFSTLTYEQYF.

The chain carries TRBV6-5 and TRBJ2-7; no clear D. The CDR3 is made up of 15 amino acids. Looked up from germline, CDR1 is MNHEY and CDR2 is SVGAGI. The ends were cut back, 0 bases at V and 7 bases at J, with 16 bases in the middle. CDR3 nucleotides: TGTGCCAGCAGTTACTCGTACCTCGGCAGGTCAGAGCAGTACTTC. Protein product: CASSYSYLGRSEQYF.

This clonotype was seen ten or more times. The V call is TRBV12-3 or TRBV12-4, the J call TRBJ1-5; D may be TRBD1 (6 bases). This CDR3 has 19 residues. V was trimmed by 2 bases and J by 3 bases, leaving 23 bases between them. The CDR3 DNA reads as TGTGCCAGCAGTTTAATCGGGAACAGGGTGCTACTAGACAATCAGCCCCAGCATTTT. This codes for CASSLIGNRVLLDNQPQHF.

The chain couples TRBV12-3 or TRBV12-4 to TRBJ2-2; 10 bases match TRBD1. The CDR3 is 18 residues long. Germline trimming cut 5 bases from V and 6 bases from J; bases unmatched to any gene: 15. Here the CDR3 reads CASSPYPGGTGAAGELFF. The CDR3 DNA is TGTGCCAGCAGTCCCTACCCAGGAGGGACAGGGGCGGCCGGGGAGCTGTTTTTT.

The sample holds many counts of this clonotype. V is TRBV19 and J is TRBJ1-3; D possibly corresponds to TRBD1 (5 bases). The V end was cut by 4 bases, the J end by 0 bases, with 10 bases between. The CDR3 has 15 amino acids. CDR1 is LNHDA and CDR2 is SQIVND in the germline V gene (reference sequence). In DNA form, the CDR3 reads TGTGCCAGTAGTACCGGGGCTTACTCTGGAAACACCATATATTTT. As protein: CASSTGAYSGNTIYF.

This clonotype turned up a few times. The rearrangement uses TRBV12-3 or TRBV12-4 and TRBJ2-3, with 15 bases identical to TRBD2. CDR3 length: 14 amino acids. V gave up 6 bases and J gave up 12 bases; unmatched junction bases: 7. The CDR3 here is CASRGTSGGQIQYF. The CDR3 coding sequence is TGTGCCAGCAGGGGGACTAGCGGGGGGCAAATACAGTATTTT.

There are many counts of this clonotype. This chain joins TRBV7-8 and TRBJ2-7; weak D call: TRBD2 (6 bases). This CDR3 spans 14 amino acids. Per the germline V gene, CDR1 is SGHVS and CDR2 is FQNEAQ. V was cut by 6 bases and J by 7 bases, with 19 bases left in between. This chain's CDR3 is CASSSPGAIREQYF. Here the CDR3 DNA reads TGTGCCAGCAGTTCCCCGGGAGCCATACGAGAGCAGTACTTC.

The V call is TRBV29-1, the J call TRBJ2-6; D is tentatively TRBD1 or TRBD2 (5 bases each). The germline gives CDR1 SQVTM, CDR2 ANQGSEA. The CDR3 runs to 15 residues. With 5 bases removed from V and 2 bases from J, the gap between germline ends came to 13 bases. In DNA, the CDR3 is TGCAGCGTTCCGGTCTCGGGACCTGGGGCCAACGTCCTGACTTTC. This sequence encodes CSVPVSGPGANVLTF.

The chain is built from TRBV9 and TRBJ2-3, with D unresolved. The CDR3 covers 15 residues. Germline assignment: CDR1 SGDLS and CDR2 YYNGEE. Trimming shortened V by 0 bases and J by 1 base, and 9 bases separated the two germline ends. CDR3 DNA sequence: TGTGCCAGCAGCGTAGTATCTGGTCGCACAGATACGCAGTATTTT. This translates into CASSVVSGRTDTQYF.

The chain couples TRBV27 to TRBJ2-3; TRBD2 aligns across 11 bases. Germline lookup yields CDR1 MNHEY and CDR2 SMNVEV (reference sequence). CDR3 length: 14 amino acids. Unmatched junction bases numbered 3, after V lost 0 bases and J lost 10 bases. The CDR3 DNA is TGTGCCAGCAGTTTATCTTTAGCGGGGGGGCCGCAGTATTTT. This gives the protein CASSLSLAGGPQYF.

In this sample, this clonotype turned up many times. V and J are TRBV10-3 and TRBJ2-3; 13 bases agree with TRBD2. CDR1 ENHRY and CDR2 SYGVKD come from the germline V gene. This CDR3 is 17 amino acids long. V shed 4 bases, J shed 0 bases, and the junction held 4 bases outside the gene matches. As DNA, the CDR3 is TGTGCCATCAGTGCCTCGACTAGCGGGGGGAGCACAGATACGCAGTATTTT. Its translation: CAISASTSGGSTDTQYF.

This chain connects TRBV11-2 to TRBJ2-2; no clear D gene. V was pared by 0 bases and J by 6 bases, with 5 bases between. CDR1 SGHAT and CDR2 FQNNGV come from the germline V gene. There are 13 residues in the CDR3. The CDR3 protein is CASSLESSGELFF. The CDR3 nucleotides read TGTGCCAGCAGCTTAGAATCCTCCGGGGAGCTGTTTTTT.

This clonotype was seen repeatedly, ten times or more. The chain has TRBV5-1 and TRBJ2-1; 8 nucleotides match TRBD2. Germline values: CDR1 SGHRS, CDR2 YFSETQ. This CDR3 has 14 amino acids. Unmatched junction bases numbered 6, after V lost 6 bases and J lost 4 bases. CDR3 DNA: TGCGCCAGCACGAGCGGGGGAAGTTACAATGAGCAGTTCTTC. It encodes CASTSGGSYNEQFF.

This clonotype was found many times. V gene TRBV18 combines with J gene TRBJ1-3; D remains unclear. In germline, CDR1 is KGHSH, CDR2 LQKENI. The CDR3 sequence is 14 residues long. V lost 3 bases and J 2 bases, leaving 8 bases between the germline ends. DNA for the CDR3: TGTGCCAGCTCACCTCTAGAAACTGGAAACACCATATATTTT. Translation: CASSPLETGNTIYF.

The sample holds many counts of this clonotype. The CDR3 DNA is TGCGCCAGCAGACATCTAGCGGGGGCCAGCTCCTACAATGAGCAGTTCTTC. As protein: CASRHLAGASSYNEQFF. The V gene is TRBV5-1, the J gene TRBJ2-1; 10 nucleotides agree with TRBD2. This CDR3 comprises 17 residues. Per the germline V gene, CDR1 is SGHRS and CDR2 is YFSETQ. Trimming removed 5 bases from V and 0 bases from J; junction bases left unmatched: 8.

The chain links TRBV14 to TRBJ1-3; D is undetermined. Trimming stripped 0 bases from V and 1 base from J, with 7 bases between. CDR1 is SGHDN, CDR2 FVKESK, per germline. CDR3 length equals 15 residues. CDR3 amino acids: CASSQEMTSGNTIYF. For the CDR3, the DNA is TGTGCCAGCAGCCAAGAGATGACATCTGGAAACACCATATATTTT.

This chain connects TRBV29-1 to TRBJ1-1; possible D gene TRBD1, 5 bases. V was pared by 3 bases and J by 11 bases, with 16 bases between. In germline, CDR1 is SQVTM, CDR2 ANQGSEA. The CDR3 loop spans 12 amino acids. The CDR3 coding sequence is TGCAGCGTTGAGATGGAGGGGCGGTGGGCTTTCTTT. Its protein is CSVEMEGRWAFF.

This clonotype was seen a single time. The rearrangement uses TRBV19 and TRBJ1-1, with unresolved D. The CDR3 is 13 residues long. V lost 5 bases and J 1 base, leaving 8 bases between the germline ends. The germline V gene encodes CDR1 LNHDA and CDR2 SQIVND (reference sequence). The chain's CDR3 is CASSLQPNTEAFF. The CDR3 DNA is TGTGCCAGTAGTCTACAGCCGAACACTGAAGCTTTCTTT.

This clonotype was counted ten times or more. The chain has TRBV20-1 and TRBJ2-5, with 7 bases that match TRBD1. The length of the CDR3 is 12 residues. CDR1 DFQATT and CDR2 SNEGSKA come from the germline V gene (reference sequence). V was pared by 5 bases and J by 5 bases, with 5 bases of the junction left unmatched. In nucleotides, the CDR3 is TGCAGTGCTCTCGACAGGGATGAGACCCAGTACTTC. Residues: CSALDRDETQYF.

Only a few counts were recorded for this clonotype. The chain joins TRBV4-3 to TRBJ2-1; tentative D call: TRBD2 (5 bases). From germline, CDR1 is LGHNA and CDR2 YSLEER. Trimming cost V 4 bases and J 3 bases, with 13 bases left between them. This CDR3 contains 15 residues. CDR3 protein: CASSPSPGSYNEQFF. Here the CDR3 DNA reads TGCGCCAGCAGCCCGAGCCCGGGAAGCTACAATGAGCAGTTCTTC.

The chain combines TRBV20-1 with TRBJ1-2, with 9 bases identical to TRBD1. The CDR3 covers 17 residues. The J segment lost 8 bases and the V segment lost 0 bases, leaving 16 bases of the junction unmatched. Germline CDR1 reads DFQATT; CDR2 reads SNEGSKA (reference sequence). CDR3 in amino acids: CSARDGGTGLSATGYTF. The CDR3 DNA reads TGCAGTGCTAGAGATGGAGGGACAGGGCTTTCCGCGACGGGCTACACCTTC.

The rearrangement joins TRBV6-2 or TRBV6-3 to TRBJ2-1; 7 bases fit TRBD2. There are 12 residues in the CDR3. Per the germline V gene, CDR1 is MNHEY and CDR2 is SVGEGT. The V and J ends lost 4 bases and 13 bases, in that order; junction bases with no gene match: 7. The CDR3 loop is CASSSWGGFQFF. Here the CDR3 DNA reads TGTGCCAGCAGTTCGTGGGGGGGGTTCCAGTTCTTC.

This clonotype was recorded a few times. The DNA for the CDR3 is TGTGCCAGCAGTGCCCTTGGCAGGGGGCCCTATGGCTACACCTTC. The encoded protein is CASSALGRGPYGYTF. The chain joins TRBV5-4 to TRBJ1-2; 8 bases agree with TRBD1. J gave up 4 bases and V 5 bases, and 10 bases lay outside the gene matches. Germline CDR1 reads SGHNT; CDR2 reads YYREEE (reference sequence). The length of the CDR3 is 15 residues.

This clonotype came up many times. The chain uses TRBV6-2 or TRBV6-3 and TRBJ2-1; 14 bases are a match to TRBD2. The CDR3 length is 15 residues. Germline trimming cut 4 bases from V and 4 bases from J; bases unmatched to any gene: 0. CDR1 is MNHEY and CDR2 is SVGEGT in the germline V gene. The CDR3 loop reads CASSWTSGGYNEQFF. CDR3 in DNA: TGTGCCAGCAGTTGGACTAGCGGGGGGTACAATGAGCAGTTCTTC.

This clonotype occurred many times. This chain links TRBV18 with TRBJ2-7; D possibly matches TRBD1 or TRBD2 (6 bases each). In germline, CDR1 is KGHSH, CDR2 LQKENI. The V end lost 3 bases, the J end lost 2 bases, and 17 bases lay between the germline ends. The CDR3 has 16 residues. In DNA form, the CDR3 reads TGTGCCAGCTCACCCCGGGACTCGACAGGAGCCTACGAGCAGTACTTC. Translation: CASSPRDSTGAYEQYF.

The sample holds a few counts of this clonotype. The chain uses TRBV18 and TRBJ1-2, with 11 bases that match TRBD1. From germline, CDR1 is KGHSH and CDR2 LQKENI. Trimming removed 6 bases from V and 8 bases from J; junction bases left unmatched: 2. The CDR3 consists of 12 residues. CDR3 region: CASSGQGDGYTF. The CDR3 DNA reads as TGTGCCAGCTCGGGACAGGGGGACGGCTACACCTTC.